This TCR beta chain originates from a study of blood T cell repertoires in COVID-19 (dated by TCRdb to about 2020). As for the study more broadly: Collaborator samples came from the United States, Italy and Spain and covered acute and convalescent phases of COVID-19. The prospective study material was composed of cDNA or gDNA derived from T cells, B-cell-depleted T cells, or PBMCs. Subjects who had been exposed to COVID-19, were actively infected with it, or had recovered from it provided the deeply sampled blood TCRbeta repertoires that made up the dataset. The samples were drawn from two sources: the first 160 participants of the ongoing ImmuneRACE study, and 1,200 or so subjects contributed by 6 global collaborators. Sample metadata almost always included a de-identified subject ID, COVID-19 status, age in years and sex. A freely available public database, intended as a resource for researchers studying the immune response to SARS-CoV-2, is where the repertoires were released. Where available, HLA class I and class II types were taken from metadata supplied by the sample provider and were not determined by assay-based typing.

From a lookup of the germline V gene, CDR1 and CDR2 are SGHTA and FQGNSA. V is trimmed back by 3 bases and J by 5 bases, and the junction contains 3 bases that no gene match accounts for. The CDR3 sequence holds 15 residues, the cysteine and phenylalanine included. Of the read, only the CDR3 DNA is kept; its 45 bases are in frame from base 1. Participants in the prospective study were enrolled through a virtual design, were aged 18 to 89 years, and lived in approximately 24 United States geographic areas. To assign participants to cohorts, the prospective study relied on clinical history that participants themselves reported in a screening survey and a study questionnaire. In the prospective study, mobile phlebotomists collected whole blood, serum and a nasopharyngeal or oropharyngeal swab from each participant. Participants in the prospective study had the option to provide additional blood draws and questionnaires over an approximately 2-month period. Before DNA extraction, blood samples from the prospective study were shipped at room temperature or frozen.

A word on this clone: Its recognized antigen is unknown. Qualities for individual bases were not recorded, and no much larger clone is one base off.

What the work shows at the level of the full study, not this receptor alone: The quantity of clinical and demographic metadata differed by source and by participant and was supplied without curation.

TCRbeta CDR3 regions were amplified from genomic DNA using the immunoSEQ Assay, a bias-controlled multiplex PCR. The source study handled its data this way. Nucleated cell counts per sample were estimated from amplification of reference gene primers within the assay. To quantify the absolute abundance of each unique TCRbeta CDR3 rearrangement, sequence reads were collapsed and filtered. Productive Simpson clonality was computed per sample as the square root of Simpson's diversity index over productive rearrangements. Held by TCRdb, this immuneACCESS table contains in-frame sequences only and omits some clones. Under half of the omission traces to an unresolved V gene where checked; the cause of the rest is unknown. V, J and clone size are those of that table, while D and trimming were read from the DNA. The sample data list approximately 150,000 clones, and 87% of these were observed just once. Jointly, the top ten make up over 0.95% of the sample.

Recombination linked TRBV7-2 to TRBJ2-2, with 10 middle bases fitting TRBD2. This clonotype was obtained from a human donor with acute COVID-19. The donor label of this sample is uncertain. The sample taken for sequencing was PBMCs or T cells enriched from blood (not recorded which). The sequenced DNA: TGTGCCAGCAGCTTCAAGCGGGGGGGTACCGGGGAGCTGTTTTTT. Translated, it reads CASSFKRGGTGELFF. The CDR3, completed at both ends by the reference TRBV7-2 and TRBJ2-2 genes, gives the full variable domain GAGVSQSPSNKVTEKGKDVELRCDPISGHTALYWYRQSLGQGLEFLIYFQGNSAPDKSGLPSDRFSAERTGGSVSTLTIQRTQQEDSAVYLCASSFKRGGTGELFFGEGSRLTVL.